The entry below describes one T cell receptor (beta chain). Its antigen remains unknown. This specimen belongs to a study of T-cell memory formation after mild COVID-19. TCRdb fed the 5' RACE reads into MiXCR, producing one record per CDR3 protein. The sample yields 60,000 to 65,000 distinct CDR3 sequences, roughly 10% seen once. Study outcomes and limitations: In pre-infection memory, a portion of responding clones appeared, which suggested that cross-reactive memory joined. Nothing confirmed that second-wave clones peaking on day 37 were specific for SARS-CoV-2. Largely, contracting CD4+ clones fell within CM and EM, and contracting CD8+ clones within EMRA.

The germline CDR1 and CDR2 sequences are SGHRS and YFSETQ. This CDR3 region has 16 residues. Unmatched junction bases numbered 1, after V lost 0 bases and J lost 0 bases. The rearrangement uses TRBV5-1 and TRBJ2-5; TRBD2 aligns across 11 bases. This receptor was obtained from a man aged 18 to 35 who had mild COVID-19 (a few samples of this study predate the infection). Cell type and time point are not known. The material sequenced was PBMCs or a T cell subset sorted from them (not recorded which). CDR3 DNA: TGCGCCAGCAGCTTGGCTAGCGGGGGGTACCAAGAGACCCAGTACTTC. Translated: CASSLASGGYQETQYF.